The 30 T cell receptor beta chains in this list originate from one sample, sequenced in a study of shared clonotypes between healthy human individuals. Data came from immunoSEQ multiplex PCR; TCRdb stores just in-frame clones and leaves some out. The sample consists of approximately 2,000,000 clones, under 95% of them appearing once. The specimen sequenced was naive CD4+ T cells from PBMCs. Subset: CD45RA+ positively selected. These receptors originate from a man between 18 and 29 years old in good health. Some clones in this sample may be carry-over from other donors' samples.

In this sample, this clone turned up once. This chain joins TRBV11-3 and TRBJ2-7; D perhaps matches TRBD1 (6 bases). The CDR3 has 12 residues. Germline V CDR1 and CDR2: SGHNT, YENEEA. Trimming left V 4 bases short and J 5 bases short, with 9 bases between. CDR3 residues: CASSSTGNEQYF. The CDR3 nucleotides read TGTGCCAGCAGCTCCACAGGGAACGAGCAGTACTTC.

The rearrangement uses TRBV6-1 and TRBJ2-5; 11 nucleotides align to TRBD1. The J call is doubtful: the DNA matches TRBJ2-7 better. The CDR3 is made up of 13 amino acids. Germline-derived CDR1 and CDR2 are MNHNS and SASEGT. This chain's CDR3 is CASRAGTGGEQYF. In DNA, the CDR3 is TGTGCCAGCAGGGCCGGGACAGGGGGCGAGCAGTACTTC.

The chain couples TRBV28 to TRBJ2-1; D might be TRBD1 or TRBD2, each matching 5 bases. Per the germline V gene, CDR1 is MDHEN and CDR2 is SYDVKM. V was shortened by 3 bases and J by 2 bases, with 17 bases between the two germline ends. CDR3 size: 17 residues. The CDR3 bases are TGTGCCAGCAGTTTGGGTACCGGGACGTCAGCCTACAATGAGCAGTTCTTC. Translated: CASSLGTGTSAYNEQFF.

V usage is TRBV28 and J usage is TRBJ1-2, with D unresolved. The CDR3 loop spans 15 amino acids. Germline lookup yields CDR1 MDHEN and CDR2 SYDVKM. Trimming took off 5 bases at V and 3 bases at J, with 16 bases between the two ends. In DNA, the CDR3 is TGTGCCAGCAGTGCAGCTGGCGGACGGTACTATGGCTACACCTTC. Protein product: CASSAAGGRYYGYTF.

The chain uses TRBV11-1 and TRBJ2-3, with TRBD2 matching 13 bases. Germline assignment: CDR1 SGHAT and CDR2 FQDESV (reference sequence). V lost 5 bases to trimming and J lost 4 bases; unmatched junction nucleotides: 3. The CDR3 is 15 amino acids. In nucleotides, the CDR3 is TGTGCCAGCAGCAGGACTAGCGGGAGCCCAGATACGCAGTATTTT. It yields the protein CASSRTSGSPDTQYF. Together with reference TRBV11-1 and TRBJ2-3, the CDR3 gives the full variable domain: EAEVAQSPRYKITEKSQAVAFWCDPISGHATLYWYRQILGQGPELLVQFQDESVVDDSQLPKDRFSAERLKGVDSTLKIQPAELGDSAMYLCASSRTSGSPDTQYFGPGTRLTVL.

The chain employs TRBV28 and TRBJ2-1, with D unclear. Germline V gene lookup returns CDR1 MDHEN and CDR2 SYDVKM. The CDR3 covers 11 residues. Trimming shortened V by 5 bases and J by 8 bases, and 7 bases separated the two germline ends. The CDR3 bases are TGTGCCAGCAGTCAAACGGATGAGCAGTTCTTC. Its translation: CASSQTDEQFF.

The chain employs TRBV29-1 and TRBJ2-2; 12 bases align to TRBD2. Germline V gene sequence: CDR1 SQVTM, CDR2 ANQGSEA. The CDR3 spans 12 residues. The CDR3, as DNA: TGCAGTGGGACTAGCGGGACCGGGGAGCTGTTTTTT. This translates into CSGTSGTGELFF.

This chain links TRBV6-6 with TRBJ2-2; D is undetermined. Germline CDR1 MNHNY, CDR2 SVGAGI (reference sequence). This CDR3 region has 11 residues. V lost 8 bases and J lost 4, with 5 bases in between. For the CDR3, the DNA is TGTGCCAGCGGCGGCACCGGGGAGCTGTTTTTT. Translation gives CASGGTGELFF.

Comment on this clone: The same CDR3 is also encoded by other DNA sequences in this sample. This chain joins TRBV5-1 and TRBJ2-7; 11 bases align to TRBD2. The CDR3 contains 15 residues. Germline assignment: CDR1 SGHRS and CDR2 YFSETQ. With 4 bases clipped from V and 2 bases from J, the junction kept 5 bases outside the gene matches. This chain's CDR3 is CASSLGLAVTYEQYF. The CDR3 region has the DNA TGCGCCAGCAGCCTGGGACTAGCGGTGACCTACGAGCAGTACTTC.

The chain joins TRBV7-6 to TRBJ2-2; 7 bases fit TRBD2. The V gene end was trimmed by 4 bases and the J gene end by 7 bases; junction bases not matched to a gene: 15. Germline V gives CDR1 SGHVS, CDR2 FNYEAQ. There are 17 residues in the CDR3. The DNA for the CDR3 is TGTGCCAGCAGCTCTATGGCGGGAGATGCTGAAGTCGGGGAGCTGTTTTTT. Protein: CASSSMAGDAEVGELFF.

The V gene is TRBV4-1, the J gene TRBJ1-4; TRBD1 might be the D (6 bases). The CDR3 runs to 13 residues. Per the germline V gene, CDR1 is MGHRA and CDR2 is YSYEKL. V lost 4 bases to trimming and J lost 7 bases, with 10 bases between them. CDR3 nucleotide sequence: TGCGCCAGCAGCCGGGGGCAGTTTGAAAAACTGTTTTTT. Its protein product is CASSRGQFEKLFF.

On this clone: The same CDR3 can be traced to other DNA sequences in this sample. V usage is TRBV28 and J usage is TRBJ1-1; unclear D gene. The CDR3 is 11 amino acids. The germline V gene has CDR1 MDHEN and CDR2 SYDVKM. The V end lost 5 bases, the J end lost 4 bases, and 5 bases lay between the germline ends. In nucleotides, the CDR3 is TGTGCCAGCAGTCTTATCACTGAAGCTTTCTTT. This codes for CASSLITEAFF.

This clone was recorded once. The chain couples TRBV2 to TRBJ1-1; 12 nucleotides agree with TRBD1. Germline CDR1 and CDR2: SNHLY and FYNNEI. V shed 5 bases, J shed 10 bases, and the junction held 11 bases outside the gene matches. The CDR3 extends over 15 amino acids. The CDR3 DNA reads TGTGCCAGCAGTCAAGAGGGGGACAGGGGGCGCAGAGCTTTCTTT. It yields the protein CASSQEGDRGRRAFF.

This chain's CDR3 is CASSPGGRNEKLFF. CDR3 bases: TGTGCCAGCAGCCCCGGGGGTCGGAATGAAAAACTGTTTTTT. The chain links TRBV7-9 to TRBJ1-4, with D maybe TRBD1 (5 bases). The CDR3 totals 14 residues. Between the trimmed V and J ends, which lost 5 bases and 5 bases, there was a span of 12 bases. CDR1 is SEHNR, CDR2 FQNEAQ, per germline (reference sequence).

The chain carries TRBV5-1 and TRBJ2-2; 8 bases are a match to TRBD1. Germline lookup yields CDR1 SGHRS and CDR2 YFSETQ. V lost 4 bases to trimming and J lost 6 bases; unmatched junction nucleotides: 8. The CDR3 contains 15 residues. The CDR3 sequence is CASSPPSDRAGELFF. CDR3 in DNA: TGCGCCAGCAGCCCTCCCTCGGACAGGGCCGGGGAGCTGTTTTTT. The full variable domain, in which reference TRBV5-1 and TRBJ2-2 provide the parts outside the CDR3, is KAGVTQTPRYLIKTRGQQVTLSCSPISGHRSVSWYQQTPGQGLQFLFEYFSETQRNKGNFPGRFSGRQFSNSRSEMNVSTLELGDSALYLCASSPPSDRAGELFFGEGSRLTVL.

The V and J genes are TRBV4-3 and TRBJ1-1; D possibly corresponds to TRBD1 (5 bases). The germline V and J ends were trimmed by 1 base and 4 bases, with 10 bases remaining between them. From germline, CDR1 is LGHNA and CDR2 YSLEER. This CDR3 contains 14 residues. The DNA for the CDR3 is TGCGCCAGCAGCCAAGCTGTTAGGGGCACTGAAGCTTTCTTT. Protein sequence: CASSQAVRGTEAFF.

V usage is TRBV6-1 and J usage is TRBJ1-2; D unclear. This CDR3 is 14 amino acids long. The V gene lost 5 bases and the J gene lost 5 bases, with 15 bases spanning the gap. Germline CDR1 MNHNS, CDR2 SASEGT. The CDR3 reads CASSQDQGWYGYTF. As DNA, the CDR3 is TGTGCCAGCAGTCAGGACCAAGGCTGGTATGGCTACACCTTC.

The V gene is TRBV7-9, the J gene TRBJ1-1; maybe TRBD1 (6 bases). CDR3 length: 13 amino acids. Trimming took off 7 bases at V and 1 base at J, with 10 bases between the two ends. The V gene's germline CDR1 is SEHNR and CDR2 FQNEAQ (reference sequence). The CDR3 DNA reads TGTGCCAGCATAGGACAGCCGAACACTGAAGCTTTCTTT. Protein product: CASIGQPNTEAFF. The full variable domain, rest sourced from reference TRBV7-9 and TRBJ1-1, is DTGVSQNPRHKITKRGQNVTFRCDPISEHNRLYWYRQTLGQGPEFLTYFQNEAQLEKSRLLSDRFSAERPKGSFSTLEIQRTEQGDSAMYLCASIGQPNTEAFFGQGTRLTVV.

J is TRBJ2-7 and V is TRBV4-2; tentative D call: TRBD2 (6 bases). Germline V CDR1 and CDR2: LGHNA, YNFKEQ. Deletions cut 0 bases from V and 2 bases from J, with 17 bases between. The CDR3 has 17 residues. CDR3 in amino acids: CASSQETTRGPTYEQYF. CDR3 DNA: TGTGCCAGCAGCCAAGAAACGACGCGGGGCCCAACCTACGAGCAGTACTTC.

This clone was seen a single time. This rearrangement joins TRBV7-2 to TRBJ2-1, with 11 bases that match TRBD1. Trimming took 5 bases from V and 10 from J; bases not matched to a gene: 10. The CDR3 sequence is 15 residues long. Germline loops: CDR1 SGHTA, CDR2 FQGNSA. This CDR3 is CASSLRWTGGPEQFF. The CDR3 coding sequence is TGTGCCAGCAGCCTAAGATGGACAGGGGGCCCGGAGCAGTTCTTC.

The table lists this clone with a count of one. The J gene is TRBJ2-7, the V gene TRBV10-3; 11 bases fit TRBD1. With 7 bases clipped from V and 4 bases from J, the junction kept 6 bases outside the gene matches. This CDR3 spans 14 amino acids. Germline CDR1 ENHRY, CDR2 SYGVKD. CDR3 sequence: CAITPGTGGYEQYF. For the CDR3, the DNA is TGTGCCATCACCCCCGGGACAGGGGGTTACGAGCAGTACTTC.

The CDR3 sequence: CAWSVRGAQGYTF. DNA for the CDR3: TGTGCCTGGAGTGTACGGGGCGCGCAGGGCTACACCTTC. The chain links TRBV30 to TRBJ1-2; tentatively, D is TRBD1 (5 bases). Germline lookup yields CDR1 GTSNPN and CDR2 SVGIG (reference sequence). The CDR3 contains 13 residues. V dropped 0 bases and J dropped 8 bases, with 13 bases sitting between them. Full variable domain (rest looked up from reference TRBV30 and TRBJ1-2): SQTIHQWPATLVQPVGSPLSLECTVEGTSNPNLYWYRQAAGRGLQLLFYSVGIGQISSEVPQNLSASRPQDRQFILSSKKLLLSDSGFYLCAWSVRGAQGYTFGSGTRLTVV.

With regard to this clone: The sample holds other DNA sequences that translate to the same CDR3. The CDR3 is CASSLARGGQETQYF. CDR3 nucleotides: TGCGCCAGCAGCTTGGCCCGTGGCGGCCAAGAGACCCAGTACTTC. The chain couples TRBV5-1 to TRBJ2-5; D unresolved. The V gene's germline CDR1 is SGHRS and CDR2 YFSETQ. CDR3 length: 15 amino acids. V lost 0 bases and J 1 base, leaving 10 bases between the germline ends. The whole variable domain, remainder taken from reference TRBV5-1 and TRBJ2-5, is KAGVTQTPRYLIKTRGQQVTLSCSPISGHRSVSWYQQTPGQGLQFLFEYFSETQRNKGNFPGRFSGRQFSNSRSEMNVSTLELGDSALYLCASSLARGGQETQYFGPGTRLLVL.

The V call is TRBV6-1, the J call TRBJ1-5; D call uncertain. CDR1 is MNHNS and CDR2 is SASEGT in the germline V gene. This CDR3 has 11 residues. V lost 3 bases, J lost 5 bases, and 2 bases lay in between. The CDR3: CASSDHQPQHF. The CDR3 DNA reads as TGTGCCAGCAGTGATCATCAGCCCCAGCATTTT.

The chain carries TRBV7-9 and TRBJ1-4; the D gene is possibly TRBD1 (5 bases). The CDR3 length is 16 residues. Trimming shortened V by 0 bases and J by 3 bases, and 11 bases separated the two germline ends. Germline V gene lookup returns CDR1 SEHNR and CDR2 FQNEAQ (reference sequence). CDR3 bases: TGTGCCAGCAGCTTAGCGTCATGGGGGTCTAATGAAAAACTGTTTTTT. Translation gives CASSLASWGSNEKLFF.

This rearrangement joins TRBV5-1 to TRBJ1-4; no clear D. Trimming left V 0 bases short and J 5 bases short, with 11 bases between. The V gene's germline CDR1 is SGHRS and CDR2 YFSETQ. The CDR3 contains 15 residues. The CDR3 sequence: CASSLAAEKNEKLFF. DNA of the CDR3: TGCGCCAGCAGCTTGGCGGCAGAGAAGAATGAAAAACTGTTTTTT. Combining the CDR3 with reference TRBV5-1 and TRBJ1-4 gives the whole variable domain KAGVTQTPRYLIKTRGQQVTLSCSPISGHRSVSWYQQTPGQGLQFLFEYFSETQRNKGNFPGRFSGRQFSNSRSEMNVSTLELGDSALYLCASSLAAEKNEKLFFGSGTQLSVL.

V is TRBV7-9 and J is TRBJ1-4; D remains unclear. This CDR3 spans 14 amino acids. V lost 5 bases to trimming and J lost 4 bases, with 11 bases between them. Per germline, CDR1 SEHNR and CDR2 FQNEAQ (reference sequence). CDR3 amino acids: CASSPGNDNEKLFF. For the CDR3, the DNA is TGTGCCAGCAGCCCCGGTAACGATAATGAAAAACTGTTTTTT.

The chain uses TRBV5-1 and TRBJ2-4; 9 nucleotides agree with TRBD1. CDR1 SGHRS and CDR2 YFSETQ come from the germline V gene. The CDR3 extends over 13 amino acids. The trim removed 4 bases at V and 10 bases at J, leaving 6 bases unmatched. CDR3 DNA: TGCGCCAGCAGCCTCCGGACAGGGGTAATTCAGTACTTC. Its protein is CASSLRTGVIQYF. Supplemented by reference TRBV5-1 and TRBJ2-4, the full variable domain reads KAGVTQTPRYLIKTRGQQVTLSCSPISGHRSVSWYQQTPGQGLQFLFEYFSETQRNKGNFPGRFSGRQFSNSRSEMNVSTLELGDSALYLCASSLRTGVIQYFGAGTRLSVL.

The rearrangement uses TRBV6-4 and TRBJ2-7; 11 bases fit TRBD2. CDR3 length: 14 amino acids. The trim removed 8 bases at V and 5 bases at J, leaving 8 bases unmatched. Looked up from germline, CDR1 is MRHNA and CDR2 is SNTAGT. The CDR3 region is CASPLAGGFHEQYF. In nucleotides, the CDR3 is TGTGCCAGCCCGCTAGCGGGAGGATTCCACGAGCAGTACTTC.

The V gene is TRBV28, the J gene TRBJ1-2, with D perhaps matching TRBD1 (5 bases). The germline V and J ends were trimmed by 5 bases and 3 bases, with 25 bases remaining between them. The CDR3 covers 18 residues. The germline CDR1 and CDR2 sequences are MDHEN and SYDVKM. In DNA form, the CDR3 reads TGTGCCAGCAGTCGTACTACTCTCCGGGACGAACTATACTATGGCTACACCTTC. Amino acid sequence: CASSRTTLRDELYYGYTF.